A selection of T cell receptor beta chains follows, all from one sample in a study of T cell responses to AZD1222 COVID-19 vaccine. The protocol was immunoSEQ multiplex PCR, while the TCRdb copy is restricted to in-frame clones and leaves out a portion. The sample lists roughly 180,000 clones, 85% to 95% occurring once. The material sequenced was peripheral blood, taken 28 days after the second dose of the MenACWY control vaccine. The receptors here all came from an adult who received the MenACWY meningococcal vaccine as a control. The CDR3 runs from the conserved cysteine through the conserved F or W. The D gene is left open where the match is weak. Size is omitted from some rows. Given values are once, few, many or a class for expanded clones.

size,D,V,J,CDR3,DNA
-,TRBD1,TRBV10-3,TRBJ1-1,CAIRTGTENTEAFF,TGTGCCATCAGGACCGGGACAGAGAACACTGAAGCTTTCTTT
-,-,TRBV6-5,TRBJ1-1,CASSQQGRKSEAFF,TGTGCCAGCAGTCAACAGGGCAGAAAATCTGAAGCTTTCTTT
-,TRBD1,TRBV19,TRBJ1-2,CASRGQGENGYTF,TGTGCCAGTAGGGGACAGGGGGAAAATGGCTACACCTTC
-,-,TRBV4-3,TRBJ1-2,CASSPKYNGGYTF,TGCGCCAGCAGCCCCAAATATAACGGGGGCTACACCTTC
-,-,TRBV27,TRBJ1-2,CASSFWGGNGYTF,TGTGCCAGCAGTTTTTGGGGGGGGAATGGCTACACCTTC
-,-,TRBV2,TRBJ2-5,CASTRGIQETQYF,TGTGCCAGCACGAGGGGCATCCAAGAGACCCAGTACTTC
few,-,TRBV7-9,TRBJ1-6,CASSLGGSSYNSPLHF,TGTGCCAGCAGCTTAGGAGGGAGCTCCTATAATTCACCCCTCCACTTT
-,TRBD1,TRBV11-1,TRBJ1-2,CASSPGTGVGYTF,TGTGCCAGCAGCCCCGGGACAGGGGTTGGCTACACCTTC
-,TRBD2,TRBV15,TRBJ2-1,CATSRELAGGYNEQFF,TGTGCCACCAGCAGAGAACTAGCGGGGGGATACAATGAGCAGTTCTTC
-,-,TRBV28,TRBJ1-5,CASSSQGFQPQHF,TGTGCCAGCAGTTCACAGGGTTTTCAGCCCCAGCATTTT
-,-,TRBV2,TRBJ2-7,CASSGDLTYEQYF,TGTGCCAGCAGTGGGGACCTTACCTACGAGCAGTACTTC
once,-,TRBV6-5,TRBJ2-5,CATRLNTETQYF,TGTGCCACCAGGCTCAATACCGAGACCCAGTACTTC
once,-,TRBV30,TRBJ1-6,CAWALVNSPLHF,TGTGCCTGGGCTCTGGTGAATTCACCCCTCCACTTT
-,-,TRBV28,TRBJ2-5,CATTRDRETQYF,TGTGCCACTACACGGGATCGAGAGACCCAGTACTTC
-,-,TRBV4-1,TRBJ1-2,CASSQEFGGGYGYTF,TGCGCCAGCAGCCAAGAGTTTGGGGGGGGCTATGGCTACACCTTC
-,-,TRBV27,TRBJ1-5,CASRGGWNQPQHF,TGTGCCAGCAGGGGGGGATGGAATCAGCCCCAGCATTTT
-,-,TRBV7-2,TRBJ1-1,CASSLQGWDTEAFF,TGTGCCAGCAGCTTACAAGGGTGGGACACTGAAGCTTTCTTT